The entry that follows covers one T cell receptor (beta chain) sequence. This sample stems from a study of blood T cell repertoires in COVID-19. Whole-study context: Acute and convalescent COVID-19 specimens originated in the United States, Italy and Spain. Sources were T cells, B-cell-depleted T cells, or PBMCs; the material itself was cDNA or gDNA.

The CDR3 is 17 residues long. The germline V gene encodes CDR1 MNHEY and CDR2 SMNVEV (reference sequence). The ends lost 7 bases at V and 5 bases at J; junction bases unmatched: 16. As processed by the authors: The authors estimated nucleated cell counts from reference gene primer amplification. Sequencing used immunoSEQ multiplex PCR; TCRdb keeps in-frame clones, though not all of them. The V and J calls and clone size come from that table; D and trimming were worked out from the DNA. The profile shows some 240,000 clones, 75% to 85% of them singletons. The Seattle patients, enrolled during active infection, were followed longitudinally.

This clonotype was obtained from a woman aged 80 or over with COVID-19, enrolled during active disease. Sequenced sample: peripheral blood. This chain connects TRBV27 to TRBJ2-2; 7 bases align to TRBD1. CDR3 DNA: TGTGCCAGCAAAATAAACAGGGGAGTAGAGGAAACCGGGGAGCTGTTTTTT. Protein sequence: CASKINRGVEETGELFF.